Shown below are 28 T cell receptor beta chains from a single sample sequenced in a study of blood T cell repertoires in COVID-19. Using immunoSEQ multiplex PCR, the repertoire was profiled, and TCRdb retains in-frame clones only, with some absent. The sample lists 250,000 or so clones; roughly 85% were seen once. The sequencing sample was made of PBMCs or T cells enriched from blood (not recorded which). The source is a woman in her forties or fifties who had recovered from COVID-19.

The V and J genes are TRBV5-1 and TRBJ2-3; 11 nucleotides align to TRBD2. V was pared by 4 bases and J by 2 bases, with 9 bases of the junction left unmatched. Germline CDR1 SGHRS, CDR2 YFSETQ. The CDR3 spans 17 residues. DNA for the CDR3: TGCGCCAGCAGCACGGAGGTAGCGGGAGGGTTCACAGATACGCAGTATTTT. Translated: CASSTEVAGGFTDTQYF.

The chain couples TRBV29-1 to TRBJ2-3; the match to TRBD2 covers 10 bases. V was pared by 6 bases and J by 4 bases, with 10 bases of the junction left unmatched. CDR3 length equals 15 residues. Germline values: CDR1 SQVTM, CDR2 ANQGSEA. Here the CDR3 DNA reads TGCAGCGTGGCGGCTAGCGGGAGATTGGCAGATACGCAGTATTTT. Translating it yields CSVAASGRLADTQYF.

For the CDR3, the DNA is TGTGCCAGTAGTATAAGGGGAGGAAGCTCTGGAAACACCATATATTTT. Translated: CASSIRGGSSGNTIYF. The chain links TRBV19 to TRBJ1-3, with a weak D call TRBD1 (5 bases). V was trimmed by 2 bases and J by 0 bases, leaving 11 bases between them. This CDR3 contains 16 residues. The germline V gene has CDR1 LNHDA and CDR2 SQIVND (reference sequence).

This chain joins TRBV5-1 and TRBJ2-3; a weak D match, TRBD1 (7 bases). Germline V gene data show CDR1 as SGHRS and CDR2 as YFSETQ. V was clipped by 4 bases and J by 0 bases, with 12 bases between them. The CDR3 contains 15 residues. The CDR3 spells CASSEEGASTDTQYF. CDR3 nucleotides: TGCGCCAGCAGCGAGGAGGGGGCTAGCACAGATACGCAGTATTTT.

V usage is TRBV3-1 (or the pseudogene TRBV3-2) and J usage is TRBJ1-1; D may be TRBD1 (6 bases). There are 14 residues in the CDR3. V lost 7 bases and J lost 1, with 13 bases in between. Germline CDR1 reads LGHDT; CDR2 reads YNNKEL (reference sequence). DNA for the CDR3: TGTGCCAGCACCCTGGGGACAAGGAACACTGAAGCTTTCTTT. Translated: CASTLGTRNTEAFF.

This chain connects TRBV19 to TRBJ1-1, with D perhaps TRBD1 (6 bases). Germline CDR1 and CDR2: LNHDA and SQIVND (reference sequence). V was cut by 3 bases and J by 0 bases, with 11 bases left in between. This CDR3 comprises 15 residues. DNA of the CDR3: TGTGCCAGTAGTATTGGAAACAGGGTGAACACTGAAGCTTTCTTT. Its translation: CASSIGNRVNTEAFF.

The CDR3 region is CASSWGPLAGGKAYNEQFF. The CDR3 region has the DNA TGTGCCAGCAGTTGGGGGCCACTAGCGGGAGGGAAGGCCTACAATGAGCAGTTCTTC. This sequence joins TRBV27 and TRBJ2-1, with 13 nucleotides matching TRBD2. V was pared by 4 bases and J by 2 bases, with 11 bases of the junction left unmatched. This CDR3 has 19 amino acids. Germline lookup yields CDR1 MNHEY and CDR2 SMNVEV (reference sequence).

This chain connects TRBV6-5 to TRBJ2-7; weak D call: TRBD2 (5 bases). The germline CDR1 and CDR2 sequences are MNHEY and SVGAGI. CDR3 length: 15 amino acids. V was pared by 2 bases and J by 6 bases, with 17 bases between. This CDR3 reads CASSYTLLPGGEQYF. The CDR3 coding sequence is TGTGCCAGCAGTTACACTTTACTTCCAGGAGGCGAGCAGTACTTC.

The genes are TRBV5-4 and TRBJ1-6; D gene ambiguous. The CDR3 length is 12 residues. Looked up from germline, CDR1 is SGHNT and CDR2 is YYREEE (reference sequence). Trimming stripped 0 bases from V and 14 bases from J, with 9 bases between. In DNA, the CDR3 is TGTGCCAGCAGCTTGGGGTCCGGGACCCTCCACTTT. Translation gives CASSLGSGTLHF.

V gene TRBV13 combines with J gene TRBJ2-1; 9 bases fit TRBD1. The CDR3 spans 15 residues. Germline values: CDR1 PRHDT, CDR2 FYEKMQ (reference sequence). V lost 5 bases, J lost 7 bases, and 9 bases stayed unmatched. CDR3 bases: TGTGCCAGCAGCCCCGGGACAGGGATTTTTAATGAGCAGTTCTTC. Its protein product is CASSPGTGIFNEQFF.

The chain combines TRBV27 with TRBJ2-5, with 7 bases that match TRBD2. This CDR3 is built from 14 residues. The V and J ends lost 5 bases and 5 bases, in that order; junction bases with no gene match: 8. Per germline, CDR1 MNHEY and CDR2 SMNVEV (reference sequence). CDR3 nucleotides: TGTGCCAGCAGTCTCTTGGGAGGGTCGGAGACCCAGTACTTC. As protein: CASSLLGGSETQYF.

In this sample, this clone turned up once. The chain couples TRBV28 to TRBJ2-7; 10 bases fit TRBD1. The CDR3 spans 14 residues. Germline V gene lookup returns CDR1 MDHEN and CDR2 SYDVKM. Trimming removed 5 bases from V and 7 bases from J; junction bases left unmatched: 8. The CDR3 sequence is CASSAGTGVGEQYF. DNA for the CDR3: TGTGCCAGCAGTGCCGGGACAGGGGTGGGAGAGCAGTACTTC.

CDR3: CASSDGQIANSPLHF. CDR3 in DNA: TGTGCCAGCAGCGATGGACAGATTGCAAATTCACCCCTCCACTTT. The chain has TRBV9 and TRBJ1-6, with a tentative D call TRBD1 (6 bases). This CDR3 is built from 15 residues. V was clipped by 3 bases and J by 7 bases, with 14 bases between them. CDR1 and CDR2 from the germline V gene are SGDLS and YYNGEE.

The chain is built from TRBV6-1 and TRBJ2-7; a possible D gene is TRBD2 (5 bases). This CDR3 comprises 14 residues. The germline V and J ends were trimmed by 2 bases and 9 bases, with 17 bases remaining between them. Germline CDR1 reads MNHNS; CDR2 reads SASEGT. CDR3 nucleotide sequence: TGTGCCAGCAGTGAAACCGCCCGAGGGTCGGTGCAGTACTTC. The encoded protein is CASSETARGSVQYF.

J is TRBJ2-1 and V is TRBV28; 7 positions match TRBD1. With 5 bases clipped from V and 9 bases from J, the junction kept 16 bases outside the gene matches. Germline assignment: CDR1 MDHEN and CDR2 SYDVKM. This CDR3 has 16 residues. The CDR3 loop reads CASSHTMDRLRGEQFF. The CDR3 bases are TGTGCCAGCAGTCATACGATGGACAGGCTCCGGGGTGAGCAGTTCTTC.

This clone was observed a handful of times. The chain joins TRBV2 to TRBJ2-2; 7 positions match TRBD2. Germline V lookup: CDR1 SNHLY, CDR2 FYNNEI. V shed 11 bases, J shed 0 bases, and the junction held 6 bases outside the gene matches. The CDR3 consists of 14 residues. CDR3 amino acids: CAGLGGSNTGELFF. For the CDR3, the DNA is TGTGCCGGCCTCGGGGGGTCGAACACCGGGGAGCTGTTTTTT.

The J gene is TRBJ1-4, the V gene TRBV28; 8 positions match TRBD1. CDR3 length: 15 amino acids. In germline, CDR1 is MDHEN, CDR2 SYDVKM. After removal of 4 bases from V and 4 bases from J, the junction contained 5 bases not matched to a gene. The CDR3 coding sequence is TGTGCCAGCAGTTCAGGGGGCGTCGGTAATGAAAAACTGTTTTTT. Protein sequence: CASSSGGVGNEKLFF. The whole variable domain, filled in from reference TRBV28 and TRBJ1-4, reads DVKVTQSSRYLVKRTGEKVFLECVQDMDHENMFWYRQDPGLGLRLIYFSYDVKMKEKGDIPEGYSVSREKKERFSLILESASTNQTSMYLCASSSGGVGNEKLFFGSGTQLSVL.

CDR3 sequence: CASSVEGTGAMNTEAFF. Written as DNA, the CDR3 is TGTGCCAGCAGCGTAGAGGGGACAGGGGCCATGAACACTGAAGCTTTCTTT. The V gene is TRBV9, the J gene TRBJ1-1; 10 nucleotides align to TRBD1. CDR3 length equals 17 residues. CDR1 SGDLS and CDR2 YYNGEE come from the germline V gene. The junction had 5 bases not matched to a gene; V was cut back by 0 bases and J by 0 bases.

The J gene is TRBJ2-2, the V gene TRBV11-3; D perhaps matches TRBD1 (6 bases). V was shortened by 4 bases and J by 6 bases, with 9 bases between the two germline ends. The CDR3 has 13 residues. CDR1 SGHNT and CDR2 YENEEA come from the germline V gene. In DNA form, the CDR3 reads TGTGCCAGCAGCTCCAGGGGTTCCGGGGAGCTGTTTTTT. Translation: CASSSRGSGELFF.

This chain connects TRBV27 to TRBJ1-5, with D tentatively TRBD1 (5 bases). CDR1 and CDR2 (germline): MNHEY, SMNVEV (reference sequence). Between the trimmed V and J ends, which lost 2 bases and 6 bases, there was a span of 11 bases. The CDR3 is made up of 14 amino acids. CDR3 sequence reads: CASSLTGAPQPQHF. Written as DNA, the CDR3 is TGTGCCAGCAGTTTAACTGGGGCGCCTCAGCCCCAGCATTTT.

The chain couples TRBV28 to TRBJ1-1, with D possibly matching TRBD1 (6 bases). The CDR3 covers 14 residues. Deletions cut 3 bases from V and 0 bases from J, with 8 bases between. Germline V gene lookup returns CDR1 MDHEN and CDR2 SYDVKM. CDR3 nucleotide sequence: TGTGCCAGCAGTTTGTACAGGGTGAACACTGAAGCTTTCTTT. Its translation: CASSLYRVNTEAFF. Full variable domain (remainder filled in from reference TRBV28 and TRBJ1-1): DVKVTQSSRYLVKRTGEKVFLECVQDMDHENMFWYRQDPGLGLRLIYFSYDVKMKEKGDIPEGYSVSREKKERFSLILESASTNQTSMYLCASSLYRVNTEAFFGQGTRLTVV.

The chain links TRBV7-8 to TRBJ1-1; TRBD1 aligns across 8 bases. The CDR3 sequence is 14 residues long. Germline-derived CDR1 and CDR2 are SGHVS and FQNEAQ. With V trimmed by 4 bases and J by 3 bases, 4 bases remained unmatched. CDR3 region: CASSSRGLDTEAFF. CDR3 in DNA: TGTGCCAGCAGCTCCAGGGGGCTGGACACTGAAGCTTTCTTT.

The chain couples TRBV3-1 (or the pseudogene TRBV3-2) to TRBJ1-1; D unclear. This CDR3 contains 12 residues. The V end was cut by 4 bases, the J end by 1 base, with 4 bases between. CDR1 and CDR2 (germline): LGHDT, YNNKEL (reference sequence). CDR3 nucleotides: TGTGCCAGCAGCCCCCGGAACACTGAAGCTTTCTTT. Its protein product is CASSPRNTEAFF.

This clone was picked up one time. The rearrangement uses TRBV9 and TRBJ2-7; TRBD1 aligns across 8 bases. With 0 bases clipped from V and 6 bases from J, the junction kept 2 bases outside the gene matches. This CDR3 has 13 amino acids. CDR1 SGDLS and CDR2 YYNGEE come from the germline V gene. This CDR3 is CASSVGTGLEQYF. The DNA for the CDR3 is TGTGCCAGCAGCGTAGGGACAGGGCTCGAGCAGTACTTC.

The chain links TRBV7-9 to TRBJ1-1; possibly TRBD1 for D (5 bases). The V gene's germline CDR1 is SEHNR and CDR2 FQNEAQ (reference sequence). V was trimmed by 1 base and J by 4 bases, leaving 10 bases between them. The CDR3 is made up of 14 amino acids. The DNA for the CDR3 is TGTGCCAGCAGCTTAGTTTTCAGGGCCACTGAAGCTTTCTTT. Its translation: CASSLVFRATEAFF.

V usage is TRBV11-2 and J usage is TRBJ1-2; D uncertain. The CDR3 spans 13 residues. Germline CDR1 reads SGHAT; CDR2 reads FQNNGV. V was cut by 1 base and J by 1 base, with 4 bases left in between. The CDR3 loop reads CASSLAGNYGYTF. CDR3 DNA sequence: TGTGCCAGCAGCTTAGCGGGTAACTATGGCTACACCTTC.

This clone was counted a single time. The CDR3 loop reads CASSQRRGGGSNTEAFF. CDR3 DNA sequence: TGTGCCAGCAGTCAACGACGAGGTGGAGGATCGAACACTGAAGCTTTCTTT. The chain joins TRBV6-6 to TRBJ1-1; the D is unclear. V shed 5 bases and J shed 1 base, with 20 bases lying between them. The CDR3 spans 17 residues. Germline CDR1 reads MNHNY; CDR2 reads SVGAGI (reference sequence).

The chain recombines TRBV28 with TRBJ2-7; 7 positions match TRBD2. CDR1 MDHEN and CDR2 SYDVKM come from the germline V gene. Germline trimming cut 5 bases from V and 2 bases from J; bases unmatched to any gene: 0. The CDR3 totals 12 residues. CDR3 sequence reads: CASSSGTYEQYF. Written as DNA, the CDR3 is TGTGCCAGCAGTAGCGGGACCTACGAGCAGTACTTC.